One and the same sample provided the 20 T cell receptor beta chains below, sequenced in a study of blood T cell repertoires in COVID-19. Only in-frame clones appear in the TCRdb table, and some are missing; sequencing was by immunoSEQ multiplex PCR. The sample lists roughly 150,000 clones; about 85% were seen once. The sample was peripheral blood. The receptors were gathered from a woman of 80 years or more with COVID-19, enrolled during active disease.

The chain is built from TRBV5-6 and TRBJ2-1; tentative D call: TRBD2 (6 bases). V shed 3 bases and J shed 12 bases, with 25 bases lying between them. The CDR3 consists of 16 residues. The germline V gene has CDR1 SGHDT and CDR2 YYEEEE. This chain's CDR3 is CASSSDGGAVLSAQFF. The CDR3 DNA sequence: TGTGCCAGCAGCTCTGATGGCGGGGCCGTTCTGTCGGCGCAGTTCTTC.

This clone was observed a few times. V gene TRBV19 combines with J gene TRBJ2-7, with 8 bases matching TRBD1. Germline trimming cut 10 bases from V and 2 bases from J; bases unmatched to any gene: 10. Looked up from germline, CDR1 is LNHDA and CDR2 is SQIVND (reference sequence). The CDR3 contains 14 residues. The CDR3 sequence: CATSVGTGPYEQYF. CDR3 in DNA: TGTGCCACGTCCGTCGGGACAGGACCCTACGAGCAGTACTTC.

V and J are TRBV25-1 and TRBJ1-2; tentative D call: TRBD1 (6 bases). The CDR3 loop spans 15 amino acids. Looked up from germline, CDR1 is MGHDK and CDR2 is SYGVNS. Trimming left V 1 base short and J 4 bases short, with 13 bases between. The CDR3 sequence: CASSESGAFIYGYTF. CDR3 bases: TGTGCCAGCAGTGAATCAGGGGCCTTTATCTATGGCTACACCTTC.

This clone was found once. The genes are TRBV6-5 and TRBJ2-7; the D gene is possibly TRBD2 (6 bases). V was pared by 6 bases and J by 5 bases, with 14 bases between. Germline V CDR1 and CDR2: MNHEY, SVGAGI. The CDR3 spans 13 residues. The chain's CDR3 is CASSRAGINEQYF. CDR3 DNA: TGTGCCAGCAGCCGGGCGGGGATCAACGAGCAGTACTTC.

This clone has just one count. The chain uses TRBV19 and TRBJ1-1; D is possibly TRBD1 (6 bases). Deletions cut 5 bases from V and 1 base from J, with 8 bases between. This CDR3 is 13 amino acids long. Germline assignment: CDR1 LNHDA and CDR2 SQIVND (reference sequence). CDR3 amino acids: CASSETGNTEAFF. CDR3 coding DNA: TGTGCCAGTAGTGAGACAGGGAACACTGAAGCTTTCTTT.

V usage is TRBV7-9 and J usage is TRBJ1-1; 7 bases are a match to TRBD1. V shed 11 bases and J 0 bases; nucleotides not matched to a gene: 3. This CDR3 has 12 residues. Germline CDR1 and CDR2: SEHNR and FQNEAQ (reference sequence). CDR3 amino acids: CAGQDLNTEAFF. The CDR3 nucleotides are TGTGCCGGACAGGATTTGAACACTGAAGCTTTCTTT. Full variable domain (remainder filled in from reference TRBV7-9 and TRBJ1-1): DTGVSQNPRHKITKRGQNVTFRCDPISEHNRLYWYRQTLGQGPEFLTYFQNEAQLEKSRLLSDRFSAERPKGSFSTLEIQRTEQGDSAMYLCAGQDLNTEAFFGQGTRLTVV.

This chain links TRBV6-5 with TRBJ1-2; D is possibly TRBD1 (6 bases). The V and J ends lost 5 bases and 6 bases respectively, with 13 bases between them. CDR1 is MNHEY and CDR2 is SVGAGI in the germline V gene. The CDR3 totals 13 residues. For the CDR3, the DNA is TGTGCCAGCAGTAAAACAGGGAACGATGGCTACACCTTC. This gives the protein CASSKTGNDGYTF.

The chain has TRBV18 and TRBJ2-2; D gene unclear. Trimming cost V 3 bases and J 3 bases, with 2 bases left between them. Germline-derived CDR1 and CDR2 are KGHSH and LQKENI. CDR3 size: 12 residues. In nucleotides, the CDR3 is TGTGCCAGCTCACCCTACACCGGGGAGCTGTTTTTT. Translation gives CASSPYTGELFF. Filled out from reference TRBV18 and TRBJ2-2, the complete variable domain reads NAGVMQNPRHLVRRRGQEARLRCSPMKGHSHVYWYRQLPEEGLKFMVYLQKENIIDESGMPKERFSAEFPKEGPSILRIQQVVRGDSAAYFCASSPYTGELFFGEGSRLTVL.

The rearrangement links TRBV6-6 to TRBJ1-2; a weak D match, TRBD1 (5 bases). There are 15 residues in the CDR3. The germline V and J ends were trimmed by 0 bases and 8 bases, with 16 bases remaining between them. Germline lookup yields CDR1 MNHNY and CDR2 SVGAGI (reference sequence). CDR3 protein: CASSYSRSREGGYTF. CDR3 coding DNA: TGTGCCAGCAGTTACTCGAGGAGCAGGGAAGGGGGCTACACCTTC.

V usage is TRBV15 and J usage is TRBJ2-5; D perhaps matches TRBD1 (6 bases). From germline, CDR1 is LNHNV and CDR2 YYDKDF (reference sequence). V was pared by 6 bases and J by 2 bases, with 10 bases between. The CDR3 runs 13 residues. In DNA, the CDR3 is TGTGCCACCAGGAGGACAGTTCAAGAGACCCAGTACTTC. It is translated as CATRRTVQETQYF.

V gene TRBV7-2 combines with J gene TRBJ2-1; TRBD2 matches 10 bases. Trimming cost V 0 bases and J 3 bases; bases outside gene matches: 2. The CDR3 is 16 amino acids. Germline-derived CDR1 and CDR2 are SGHTA and FQGNSA. DNA for the CDR3: TGTGCCAGCAGCTTAGCAGCTAGCGGGGGCTACAATGAGCAGTTCTTC. This codes for CASSLAASGGYNEQFF. The entire variable domain, with the rest obtained from reference TRBV7-2 and TRBJ2-1, is as follows: GAGVSQSPSNKVTEKGKDVELRCDPISGHTALYWYRQSLGQGLEFLIYFQGNSAPDKSGLPSDRFSAERTGGSVSTLTIQRTQQEDSAVYLCASSLAASGGYNEQFFGPGTRLTVL.

The genes are TRBV4-1 and TRBJ1-2, with 9 bases lining up with TRBD1. The junction had 18 bases not matched to a gene; V was cut back by 3 bases and J by 7 bases. The V gene's germline CDR1 is MGHRA and CDR2 YSYEKL. The CDR3 is 18 residues long. In nucleotides, the CDR3 is TGCGCCAGCAGCCAGGTCTCCCAGGTCTACAGGGGGCGCGGTGGCTACACCTTC. Its translation: CASSQVSQVYRGRGGYTF.

The chain uses TRBV18 and TRBJ1-1, with D uncertain. The CDR3 runs to 15 residues. V was clipped by 5 bases and J by 3 bases, with 16 bases between them. Germline CDR1 and CDR2: KGHSH and LQKENI. This CDR3 reads CASSNQDGWDTEAFF. CDR3 DNA sequence: TGTGCCAGCTCAAACCAAGACGGGTGGGACACTGAAGCTTTCTTT.

The V gene is TRBV6-6, the J gene TRBJ1-5; D ambiguous. V was trimmed by 6 bases and J by 0 bases, leaving 12 bases between them. The V gene's germline CDR1 is MNHNY and CDR2 SVGAGI (reference sequence). The CDR3 runs 15 residues. CDR3 protein: CASRGQTYSNQPQHF. CDR3 sequence (DNA): TGTGCCAGCAGAGGTCAGACTTATAGCAATCAGCCCCAGCATTTT.

The chain couples TRBV5-1 to TRBJ1-4; 9 bases are a match to TRBD1. J gave up 8 bases and V 0 bases, and 5 bases lay outside the gene matches. The CDR3 extends over 15 amino acids. Germline loops: CDR1 SGHRS, CDR2 YFSETQ. The CDR3 region is CASSLVGTGQEKLFF. CDR3 in DNA: TGCGCCAGCAGCTTGGTCGGGACAGGGCAGGAAAAACTGTTTTTT.

CDR3 loop: CASGTGLTSNTEAFF. CDR3 nucleotides: TGTGCCAGTGGCACAGGGTTAACCTCGAACACTGAAGCTTTCTTT. V is TRBV19 and J is TRBJ1-1, with a weak D call TRBD1 (6 bases). The CDR3 loop spans 15 amino acids. Germline V CDR1 and CDR2: LNHDA, SQIVND (reference sequence). V was pared by 8 bases and J by 1 base, with 17 bases between.

This chain uses TRBV23-1 with TRBJ1-2, with 7 bases lining up with TRBD1. TRBV23-1 falls under the ORF class, with uncertain function. There are 15 residues in the CDR3. Losses at the gene ends were 0 bases for V and 6 bases for J; bases not matched to a gene: 7. The CDR3 nucleotides are TGCGCCAGCAGTCAATCCGGCAGGGGGGAGGATGGCTACACCTTC. This gives the protein CASSQSGRGEDGYTF.

This clone was recorded only once. V usage is TRBV19 and J usage is TRBJ2-1, with 12 bases identical to TRBD2. J gave up 8 bases and V 5 bases, and 7 bases lay outside the gene matches. In germline, CDR1 is LNHDA, CDR2 SQIVND (reference sequence). CDR3 length: 15 residues. The CDR3 DNA is TGTGCCAGTAGTTCTCTAGCGGGAGGGGTAGATGAGCAGTTCTTC. It specifies CASSSLAGGVDEQFF.

The CDR3 coding sequence is TGTGCCAGCAGCGTAGCTGGCGGGGGTGAGCAGTTCTTC. Translation gives CASSVAGGGEQFF. V gene TRBV9 combines with J gene TRBJ2-1, with TRBD2 identical over 7 bases. The germline gives CDR1 SGDLS, CDR2 YYNGEE. The CDR3 loop spans 13 amino acids. Losses at the gene ends were 0 bases for V and 9 bases for J; bases not matched to a gene: 3.

This chain links TRBV15 with TRBJ2-7; D possibly corresponds to TRBD1 (6 bases). V gave up 1 base and J gave up 3 bases, with 13 bases separating them. This CDR3 is built from 15 residues. CDR1 and CDR2 from the germline V gene are LNHNV and YYDKDF (reference sequence). The CDR3 loop is CATSRGQVYNYEQYF. The CDR3 DNA follows: TGTGCCACCAGCAGAGGACAGGTATACAACTACGAGCAGTACTTC.